Below, one T cell receptor beta chain is given with its context. Germline CDR1 reads ENHRY; CDR2 reads SYGVKD. Trimming pared 0 bases from V and 14 bases from J, leaving 10 bases between. This CDR3 has 11 amino acids. The repertoire was sequenced with immunoSEQ multiplex PCR; TCRdb's copy has only in-frame clones and lacks some. The table records tens of thousands of clones, 93% of them present only once. These data come from a study of technical replicates of blood from a handful of donors. The chain uses TRBV10-3 and TRBJ1-1; D uncertain. Sequencing was performed on T cells isolated from PBMCs. The sequence was collected from a human donor in good health. CDR3 sequence (DNA): TGTGCCATCAGTGAGTCGGGCAGTGCATTCTTT. This translates into CAISESGSAFF.